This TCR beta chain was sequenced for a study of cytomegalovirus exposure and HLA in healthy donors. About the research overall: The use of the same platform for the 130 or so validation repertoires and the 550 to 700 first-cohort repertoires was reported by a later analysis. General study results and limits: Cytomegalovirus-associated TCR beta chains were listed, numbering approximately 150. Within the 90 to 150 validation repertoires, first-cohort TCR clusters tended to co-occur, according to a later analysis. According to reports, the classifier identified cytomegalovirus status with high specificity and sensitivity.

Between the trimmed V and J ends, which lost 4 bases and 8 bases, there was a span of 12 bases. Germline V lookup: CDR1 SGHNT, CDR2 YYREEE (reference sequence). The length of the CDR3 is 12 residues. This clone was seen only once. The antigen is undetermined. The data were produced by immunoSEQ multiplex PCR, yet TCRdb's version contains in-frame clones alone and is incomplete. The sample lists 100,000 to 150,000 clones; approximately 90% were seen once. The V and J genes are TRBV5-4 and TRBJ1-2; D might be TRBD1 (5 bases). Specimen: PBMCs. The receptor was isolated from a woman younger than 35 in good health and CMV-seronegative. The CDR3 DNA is TGTGCCAGCAGCCTCCGGTGGGGCGGCTACACCTTC. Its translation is CASSLRWGGYTF.